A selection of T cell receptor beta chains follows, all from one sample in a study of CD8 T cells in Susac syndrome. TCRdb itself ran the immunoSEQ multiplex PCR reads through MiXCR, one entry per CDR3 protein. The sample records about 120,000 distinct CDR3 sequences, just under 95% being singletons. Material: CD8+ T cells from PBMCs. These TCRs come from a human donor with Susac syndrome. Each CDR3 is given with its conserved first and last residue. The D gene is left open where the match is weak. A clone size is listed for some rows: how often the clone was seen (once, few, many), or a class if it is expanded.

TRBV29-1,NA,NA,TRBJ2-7,CSVSPRAEYEQYF,TGCAGCGTTTCCCCCAGGGCAGAATACGAGCAGTACTTC
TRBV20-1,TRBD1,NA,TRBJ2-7,CSARDRHYEQYF,TGCAGTGCTAGGGACAGGCACTACGAGCAGTACTTC
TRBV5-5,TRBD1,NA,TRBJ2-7,CASIQSDREFYEQYF,TGTGCCAGCATCCAGAGTGACAGGGAGTTCTACGAGCAGTACTTC
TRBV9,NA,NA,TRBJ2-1,CASSVGGIDNEQFF,TGTGCCAGCAGCGTAGGGGGGATTGACAATGAGCAGTTCTTC
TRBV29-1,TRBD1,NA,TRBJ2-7,CSARVGDRGVEQYF,TGCAGCGCACGGGTCGGGGACAGGGGGGTCGAGCAGTACTTC
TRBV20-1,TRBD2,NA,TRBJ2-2,CSARGTSGGASEWELFF,TGCAGTGCTAGGGGGACTAGCGGGGGGGCCTCAGAGTGGGAGCTGTTTTTT
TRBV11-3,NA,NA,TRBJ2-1,CASTGLYNEQFF,TGTGCCAGCACGGGACTCTACAATGAGCAGTTCTTC
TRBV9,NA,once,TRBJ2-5,CASSPLGGWGTQYF,TGTGCCAGCAGCCCCCTGGGAGGCTGGGGGACCCAGTACTTC
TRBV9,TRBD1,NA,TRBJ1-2,CASSVGQGNYGYTF,TGTGCCAGCAGCGTAGGACAGGGGAACTATGGCTACACCTTC
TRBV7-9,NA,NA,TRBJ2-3,CASSSRAGSTDTQYF,TGTGCCAGCAGCTCGAGGGCGGGGAGCACAGATACGCAGTATTTT
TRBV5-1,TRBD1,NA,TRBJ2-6,CASSLPTGGLFGANVLTF,TGCGCCAGCAGCTTACCGACAGGGGGGCTCTTTGGGGCCAACGTCCTGACTTTC
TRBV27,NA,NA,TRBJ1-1,CASSLRQGNTEAFF,TGTGCCAGCAGTTTACGTCAGGGCAACACTGAAGCTTTCTTT
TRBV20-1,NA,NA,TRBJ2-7,CSARDHRRRRTPGPYEQYF,TGCAGTGCTAGAGATCATCGTCGTAGACGGACACCCGGGCCCTACGAGCAGTACTTC
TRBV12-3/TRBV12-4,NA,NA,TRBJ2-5,CASSLIQETQYF,TGTGCCAGCAGTTTAATTCAGGAGACCCAGTACTTC
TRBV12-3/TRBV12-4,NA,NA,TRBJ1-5,CASSQNPNQPQHF,TGTGCCAGCAGTCAGAACCCCAATCAGCCCCAGCATTTT
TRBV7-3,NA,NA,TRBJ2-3,CASSLIGRTDTQYF,TGTGCCAGCAGCTTAATTGGGCGCACAGATACGCAGTATTTT
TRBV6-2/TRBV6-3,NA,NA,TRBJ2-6,CASTVSGSGANVLTF,TGTGCCAGCACCGTTTCCGGGTCAGGGGCCAACGTCCTGACTTTC
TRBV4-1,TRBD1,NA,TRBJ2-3,CASSPQGAQDTQYF,TGCGCCAGCAGCCCACAGGGGGCTCAAGATACGCAGTATTTT
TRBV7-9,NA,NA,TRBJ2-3,CASSPLVAGMLDTQYF,TGTGCCAGCAGCCCCCTGGTGGCGGGGATGCTCGATACGCAGTATTTT
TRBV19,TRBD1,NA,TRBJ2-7,CASSTGQSYEQYF,TGTGCCAGTAGTACGGGACAGTCCTACGAGCAGTACTTC
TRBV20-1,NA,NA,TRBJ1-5,CSARVAGSNQPQHF,TGCAGTGCTAGAGTGGCGGGCTCGAATCAGCCCCAGCATTTT
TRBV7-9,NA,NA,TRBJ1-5,CASSNHRQPQHF,TGTGCCAGCAGCAACCACCGTCAGCCCCAGCATTTT
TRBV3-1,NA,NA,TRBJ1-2,CASSQEWTGVDGYTF,TGTGCCAGCAGCCAAGAGTGGACGGGGGTAGATGGCTACACCTTC
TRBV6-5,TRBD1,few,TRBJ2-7,CASSYGTGNYEQYF,TGTGCCAGCAGTTACGGGACAGGGAATTACGAGCAGTACTTC
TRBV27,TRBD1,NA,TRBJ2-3,CASSRTGSTDTQYF,TGTGCCAGCAGTCGGACAGGGAGCACAGATACGCAGTATTTT
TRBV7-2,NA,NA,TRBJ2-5,CASSSQGTVETQYF,TGTGCCAGCAGCTCCCAAGGGACTGTGGAGACCCAGTACTTC
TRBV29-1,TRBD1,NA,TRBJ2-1,CSVSDRDSYNEQFF,TGCAGCGTTTCGGACAGGGACTCCTACAATGAGCAGTTCTTC
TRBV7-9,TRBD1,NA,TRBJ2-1,CASRLQGDDEQFF,TGTGCCAGCAGATTACAGGGGGATGATGAGCAGTTCTTC